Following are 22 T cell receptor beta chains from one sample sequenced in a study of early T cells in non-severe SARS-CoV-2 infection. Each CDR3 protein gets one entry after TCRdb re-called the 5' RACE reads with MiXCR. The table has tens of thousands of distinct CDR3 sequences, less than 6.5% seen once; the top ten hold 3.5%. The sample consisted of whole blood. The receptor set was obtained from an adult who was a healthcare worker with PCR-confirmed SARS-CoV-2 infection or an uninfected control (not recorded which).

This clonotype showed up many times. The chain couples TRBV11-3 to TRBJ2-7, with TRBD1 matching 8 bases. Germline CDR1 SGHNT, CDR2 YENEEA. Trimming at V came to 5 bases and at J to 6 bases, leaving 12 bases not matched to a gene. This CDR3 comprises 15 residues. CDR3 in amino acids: CASSTRTGLEGEQYF. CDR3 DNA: TGTGCCAGCAGCACCCGGACAGGGTTGGAAGGCGAGCAGTACTTC.

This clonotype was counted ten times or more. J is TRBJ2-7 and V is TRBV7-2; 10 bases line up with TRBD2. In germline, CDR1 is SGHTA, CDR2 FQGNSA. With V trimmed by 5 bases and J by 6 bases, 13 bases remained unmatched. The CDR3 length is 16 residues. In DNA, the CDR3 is TGTGCCAGCAGCCCCTCTCCTAGCGGGAGTCGGGGCGAGCAGTACTTC. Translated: CASSPSPSGSRGEQYF.

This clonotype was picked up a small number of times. The CDR3 region has the DNA TGTGCCAGCAGCTTACCAGGCCCCTACAATGAGCAGTTCTTC. Translating gives CASSLPGPYNEQFF. The chain is built from TRBV7-3 and TRBJ2-1; no clear D. The CDR3 contains 14 residues. The germline V gene has CDR1 SGHTA and CDR2 FQGTGA. The V and J ends lost 2 bases and 2 bases respectively, with 7 bases between them. Full variable domain (rest looked up from reference TRBV7-3 and TRBJ2-1): GAGVSQTPSNKVTEKGKYVELRCDPISGHTALYWYRQSLGQGPEFLIYFQGTGAADDSGLPNDRFFAVRPEGSVSTLKIQRTERGDSAVYLCASSLPGPYNEQFFGPGTRLTVL.

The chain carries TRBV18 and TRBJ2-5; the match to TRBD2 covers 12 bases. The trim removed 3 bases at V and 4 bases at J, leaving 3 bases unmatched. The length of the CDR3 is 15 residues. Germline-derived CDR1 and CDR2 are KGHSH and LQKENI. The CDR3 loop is CASSPPGLAGETQYF. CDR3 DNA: TGTGCCAGCTCACCTCCGGGACTAGCGGGAGAGACCCAGTACTTC.

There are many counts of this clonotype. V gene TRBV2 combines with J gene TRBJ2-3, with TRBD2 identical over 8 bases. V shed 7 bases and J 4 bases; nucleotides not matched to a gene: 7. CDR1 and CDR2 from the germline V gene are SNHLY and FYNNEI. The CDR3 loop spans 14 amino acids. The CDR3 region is CASISGGYADTQYF. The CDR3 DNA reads TGTGCCAGCATCTCGGGGGGGTATGCAGATACGCAGTATTTT.

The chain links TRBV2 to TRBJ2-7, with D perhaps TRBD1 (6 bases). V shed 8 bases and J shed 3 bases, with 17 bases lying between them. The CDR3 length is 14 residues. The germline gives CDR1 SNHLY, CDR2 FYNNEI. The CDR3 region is CASQARQGIYEQYF. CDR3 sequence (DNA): TGTGCCAGCCAGGCCAGGCAGGGGATCTACGAGCAGTACTTC.

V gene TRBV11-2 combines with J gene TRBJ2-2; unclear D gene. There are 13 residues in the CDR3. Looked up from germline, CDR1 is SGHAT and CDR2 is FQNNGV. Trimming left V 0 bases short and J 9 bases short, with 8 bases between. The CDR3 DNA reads TGTGCCAGCAGCTTAGACCGGGCCCGGGAGCTGTTTTTT. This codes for CASSLDRARELFF.

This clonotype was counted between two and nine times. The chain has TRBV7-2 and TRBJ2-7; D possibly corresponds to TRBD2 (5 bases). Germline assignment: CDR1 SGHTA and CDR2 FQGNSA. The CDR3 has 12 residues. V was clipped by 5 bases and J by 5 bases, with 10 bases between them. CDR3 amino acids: CASSQLGNEQYF. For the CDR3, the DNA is TGTGCCAGCAGCCAACTAGGAAACGAGCAGTACTTC.

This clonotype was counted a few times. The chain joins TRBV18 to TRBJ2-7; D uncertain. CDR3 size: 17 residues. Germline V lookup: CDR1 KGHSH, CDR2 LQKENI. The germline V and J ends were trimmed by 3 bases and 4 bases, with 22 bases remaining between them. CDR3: CASSPPVGGAPAYEQYF. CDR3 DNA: TGTGCCAGCTCACCCCCAGTCGGCGGTGCTCCCGCGTACGAGCAGTACTTC.

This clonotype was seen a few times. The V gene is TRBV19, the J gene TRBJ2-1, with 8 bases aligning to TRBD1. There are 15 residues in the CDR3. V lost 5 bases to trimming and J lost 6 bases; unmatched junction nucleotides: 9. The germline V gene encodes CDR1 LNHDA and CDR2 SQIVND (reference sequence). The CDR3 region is CASSPRTGLVNEQFF. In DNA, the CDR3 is TGTGCCAGTAGTCCACGGACAGGGTTGGTCAATGAGCAGTTCTTC.

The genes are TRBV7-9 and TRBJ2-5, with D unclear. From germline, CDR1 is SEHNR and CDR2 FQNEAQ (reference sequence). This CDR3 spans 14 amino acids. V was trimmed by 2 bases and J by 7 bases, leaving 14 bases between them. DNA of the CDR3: TGTGCCAGCAGCTTACGAGGCACCCTAGGGACCCAGTACTTC. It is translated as CASSLRGTLGTQYF.

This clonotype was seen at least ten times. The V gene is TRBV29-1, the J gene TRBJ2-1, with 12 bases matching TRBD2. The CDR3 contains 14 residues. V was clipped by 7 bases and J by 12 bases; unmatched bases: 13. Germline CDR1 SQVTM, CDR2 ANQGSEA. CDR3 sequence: CSGKLAGGRVGQFF. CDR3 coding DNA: TGCAGCGGAAAACTAGCGGGAGGCCGTGTGGGGCAGTTCTTC.

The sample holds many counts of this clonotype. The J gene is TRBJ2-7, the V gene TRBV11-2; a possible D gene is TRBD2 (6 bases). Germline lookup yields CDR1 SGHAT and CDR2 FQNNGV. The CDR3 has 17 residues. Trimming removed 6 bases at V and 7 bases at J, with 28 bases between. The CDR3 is CASRHYRGRPPSGEQYF. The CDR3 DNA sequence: TGTGCCAGCAGACATTACCGGGGGAGGCCCCCATCCGGGGAGCAGTACTTC.

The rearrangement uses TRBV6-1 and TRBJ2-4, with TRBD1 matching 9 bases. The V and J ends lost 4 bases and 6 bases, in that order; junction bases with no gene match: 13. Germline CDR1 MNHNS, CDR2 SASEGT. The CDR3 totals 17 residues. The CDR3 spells CASSGGGTGQWINIQYF. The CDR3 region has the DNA TGTGCCAGCAGTGGCGGCGGGACAGGGCAATGGATAAACATTCAGTACTTC.

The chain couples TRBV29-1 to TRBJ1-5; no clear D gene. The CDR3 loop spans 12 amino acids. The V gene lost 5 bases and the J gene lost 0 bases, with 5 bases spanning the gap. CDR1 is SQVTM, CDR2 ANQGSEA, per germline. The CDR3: CSVSNSNQPQHF. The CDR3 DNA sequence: TGCAGCGTTAGTAATAGCAATCAGCCCCAGCATTTT.

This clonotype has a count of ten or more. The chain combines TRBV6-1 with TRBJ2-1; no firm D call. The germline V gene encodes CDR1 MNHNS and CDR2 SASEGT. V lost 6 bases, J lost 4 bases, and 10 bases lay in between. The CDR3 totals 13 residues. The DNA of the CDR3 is TGTGCCAGCAGCCCCTCGTGGTACAATGAGCAGTTCTTC. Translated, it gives CASSPSWYNEQFF.

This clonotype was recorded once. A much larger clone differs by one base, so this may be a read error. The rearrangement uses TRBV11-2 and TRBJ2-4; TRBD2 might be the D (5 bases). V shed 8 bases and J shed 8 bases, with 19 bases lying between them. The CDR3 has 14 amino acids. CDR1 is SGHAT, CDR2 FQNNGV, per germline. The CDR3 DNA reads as TGTGCCAGCGGGCGGACTGGTCGAAGTGACATTCAGTACTTC. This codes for CASGRTGRSDIQYF.

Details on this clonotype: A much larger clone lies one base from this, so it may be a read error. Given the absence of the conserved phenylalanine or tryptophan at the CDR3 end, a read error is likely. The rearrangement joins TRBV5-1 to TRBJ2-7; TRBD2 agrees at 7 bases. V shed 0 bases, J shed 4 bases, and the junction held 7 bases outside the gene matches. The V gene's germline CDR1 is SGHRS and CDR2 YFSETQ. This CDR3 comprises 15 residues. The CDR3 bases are TGCGCCAGCAGCTTGGTCGCTAGCGGCAAATACGAGCAGTACTCC. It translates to CASSLVASGKYEQYS.

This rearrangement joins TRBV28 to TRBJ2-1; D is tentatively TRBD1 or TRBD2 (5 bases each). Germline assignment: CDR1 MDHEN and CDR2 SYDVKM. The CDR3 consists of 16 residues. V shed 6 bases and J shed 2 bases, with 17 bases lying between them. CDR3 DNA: TGTGCCAGCAGGAAGACCGGGACCGCTACCTACAATGAGCAGTTCTTC. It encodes CASRKTGTATYNEQFF.

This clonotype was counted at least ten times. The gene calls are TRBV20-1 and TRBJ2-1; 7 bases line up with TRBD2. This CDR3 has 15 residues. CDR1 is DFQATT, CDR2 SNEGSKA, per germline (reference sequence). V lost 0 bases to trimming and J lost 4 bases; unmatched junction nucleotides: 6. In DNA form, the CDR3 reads TGCAGTGCTAGAGATCCCCTCGGGAGGTACAATGAGCAGTTCTTC. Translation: CSARDPLGRYNEQFF.

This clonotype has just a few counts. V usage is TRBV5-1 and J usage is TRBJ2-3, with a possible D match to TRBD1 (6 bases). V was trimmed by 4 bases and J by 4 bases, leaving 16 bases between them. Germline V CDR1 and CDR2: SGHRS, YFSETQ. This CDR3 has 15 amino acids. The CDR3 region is CASSRGTTGPDTQYF. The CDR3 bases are TGCGCCAGCAGCAGAGGGACAACCGGCCCAGATACGCAGTATTTT.

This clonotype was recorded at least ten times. CDR3 protein: CASSLGVAANEKLFF. CDR3 in DNA: TGCGCCAGCAGCTTGGGGGTTGCGGCTAATGAAAAACTGTTTTTT. This rearrangement joins TRBV5-1 to TRBJ1-4; D uncertain. The CDR3 is 15 amino acids. Germline assignment: CDR1 SGHRS and CDR2 YFSETQ. The V end lost 0 bases, the J end lost 3 bases, and 9 bases lay between the germline ends. Using reference TRBV5-1 and TRBJ1-4 for the parts outside the CDR3, the full variable domain is KAGVTQTPRYLIKTRGQQVTLSCSPISGHRSVSWYQQTPGQGLQFLFEYFSETQRNKGNFPGRFSGRQFSNSRSEMNVSTLELGDSALYLCASSLGVAANEKLFFGSGTQLSVL.